This TCR beta chain is from a study of identical twins. The sample holds a few counts of this clonotype. What it binds is unknown. Study outcomes and limitations: Findings depended on cross-sectional statistics rather than tracking the same donors. Weaker excess twin sharing was seen among beta out-of-frame sequences. Some out-of-frame alpha sequences were shared by twins, and these showed excess low generation probability. The more abundant beta clonotypes in cord blood had fewer insertions, and memory repertoires did not show this.

TCRdb redid the calling of the 5' RACE reads with MiXCR, one entry per CDR3 protein. Altogether about 890,000 distinct CDR3 sequences are present, 9% to 15% being singletons, with the ten largest covering roughly 1.6%. In germline, CDR1 is SGHRS, CDR2 YFSETQ. J gave up 6 bases and V 0 bases, and 6 bases lay outside the gene matches. This CDR3 comprises 14 residues. The same data also contributed to another study, on yellow fever vaccine responses in identical twins.

Sequenced sample: PBMCs. The TCR comes from a woman under 30 in good health. This chain connects TRBV5-1 to TRBJ2-7, with 7 positions matching TRBD2. The CDR3 loop reads CASSLVSSGGEQYV. Written as DNA, the CDR3 is TGCGCCAGCAGCTTGGTGTCTAGCGGAGGCGAGCAGTACGTC.